The rows below give T cell receptor beta chains drawn from one sample of a study of glioma-infiltrating T cells. Using its own MiXCR run on the multiplex PCR reads, TCRdb lists one record per CDR3 protein. The sample includes 160,000 or so distinct CDR3 sequences, around 40% seen only once; the top ten take 5.2%. Sequenced: glioma tissue, nonneoplastic brain tissue, or PBMCs (not recorded which). The source of these receptors is a human donor with low-grade glioma or glioblastoma, undergoing nonglioma brain surgery, or in good health (not recorded which). Both conserved end residues are part of each CDR3. The order of the fields is CDR3 DNA, CDR3 protein, clone size, J gene, D gene, V gene. The D gene is left open where the match is weak. Rows give clone size only sometimes, using once, few, many, or a class for an expanded clone.

CDR3nt: TGTGCCAGCAGCTTGTGGGGTCAGCCCCAGCATTTT; CDR3aa: CASSLWGQPQHF; abundance: few; j_gene: TRBJ1-5; d_gene: NA; v_gene: TRBV5-4
CDR3nt: TGTGCCAGCAGTCCCAACGCGGGACAGCGCGACTTC; CDR3aa: CASSPNAGQRDF; abundance: many; j_gene: TRBJ2-7; d_gene: NA; v_gene: TRBV28
CDR3nt: TGTGCCAGCAGTGCCGTTAAAAGCCTGAACACCGGGGAGCTGTTTTTT; CDR3aa: CASSAVKSLNTGELFF; abundance: many; j_gene: TRBJ2-2; d_gene: NA; v_gene: TRBV25-1
CDR3nt: TGTGCCAGCAGCCCATATGCGGGCGCCCCATACGAGCAGTACTTC; CDR3aa: CASSPYAGAPYEQYF; abundance: many; j_gene: TRBJ2-7; d_gene: NA; v_gene: TRBV7-6
CDR3nt: TGTGCCAGCAGTTTAGGGGCCAGGGGAAACATTCAGTACTTC; CDR3aa: CASSLGARGNIQYF; abundance: NA; j_gene: TRBJ2-4; d_gene: NA; v_gene: TRBV12-3/TRBV12-4
CDR3nt: TGTGCCAGCAGCTTGGGGGGGCACGGAAACACCATATATTTT; CDR3aa: CASSLGGHGNTIYF; abundance: NA; j_gene: TRBJ1-3; d_gene: NA; v_gene: TRBV13
CDR3nt: TGTGCCAGCAGCTCCCTTAGCGGGAACCAGTACAATGAGCAGTTCTTC; CDR3aa: CASSSLSGNQYNEQFF; abundance: few; j_gene: TRBJ2-1; d_gene: TRBD2; v_gene: TRBV7-8
CDR3nt: TGTGCCACCGGGGGACATTCAGAGACCCACTACTTT; CDR3aa: CATGGHSETHYF; abundance: NA; j_gene: TRBJ2-5; d_gene: NA; v_gene: TRBV6-1
CDR3nt: TGTGCCAGCAGCTCCGGGACAGGGAGATTTACACAAGAGATCCAGTACTTC; CDR3aa: CASSSGTGRFTQEIQYF; abundance: NA; j_gene: TRBJ2-5; d_gene: TRBD1; v_gene: TRBV27
CDR3nt: TGTGCCAGCAGTTACTCTGGAGAGCCCCTAGAGACCCAGTACTTC; CDR3aa: CASSYSGEPLETQYF; abundance: NA; j_gene: TRBJ2-5; d_gene: NA; v_gene: TRBV6-6
CDR3nt: TGTGCCAGCGGTAGCCCGGGACTAGCGGCTAACAATGAGCAGTTCTTC; CDR3aa: CASGSPGLAANNEQFF; abundance: NA; j_gene: TRBJ2-1; d_gene: TRBD2; v_gene: TRBV28
CDR3nt: TGTGCCATCAGTGAGCCAGGACAGGGCATGAGGGAGCAGTACTTC; CDR3aa: CAISEPGQGMREQYF; abundance: many; j_gene: TRBJ2-7; d_gene: TRBD1; v_gene: TRBV10-3
CDR3nt: TGTGCCAGCAGCCTTTGGACTAGCGGGAGCACAGATACGCAGTATTTT; CDR3aa: CASSLWTSGSTDTQYF; abundance: many; j_gene: TRBJ2-3; d_gene: TRBD2; v_gene: TRBV11-2
CDR3nt: TGTGCCAGCAGCCAAAGGGTTGATACCGGGGAGCTGTTTTTT; CDR3aa: CASSQRVDTGELFF; abundance: many; j_gene: TRBJ2-2; d_gene: NA; v_gene: TRBV3-1
CDR3nt: TGCGCCAGCAGCTTGGTGGGGGACAAGAACACTGAAGCTTTCTTT; CDR3aa: CASSLVGDKNTEAFF; abundance: many; j_gene: TRBJ1-1; d_gene: NA; v_gene: TRBV5-1
CDR3nt: TGTGCCAGCAGCTTAAACGGGATACCCGACGCTTTCTTT; CDR3aa: CASSLNGIPDAFF; abundance: many; j_gene: TRBJ1-1; d_gene: NA; v_gene: TRBV7-2
CDR3nt: TGTGCCAGCAGTTTAAAGGGGGGACTAGCGGTATACTACAATGAGCAGTTCTTC; CDR3aa: CASSLKGGLAVYYNEQFF; abundance: NA; j_gene: TRBJ2-1; d_gene: TRBD2; v_gene: TRBV27
CDR3nt: TGCAGCGTTGTTTCGCCCGGTGAGCAGTTCTTC; CDR3aa: CSVVSPGEQFF; abundance: many; j_gene: TRBJ2-1; d_gene: NA; v_gene: TRBV29-1
CDR3nt: TGCAGCGTTGAAATACAGGCCACAGATACGCAGTATTTT; CDR3aa: CSVEIQATDTQYF; abundance: few; j_gene: TRBJ2-3; d_gene: NA; v_gene: TRBV29-1
CDR3nt: TGTGCCAGCAGCCAAGAGTCGGACGTTTTAACGGAGACCCAGTACTTC; CDR3aa: CASSQESDVLTETQYF; abundance: few; j_gene: TRBJ2-5; d_gene: NA; v_gene: TRBV3-1
CDR3nt: TGTGCCAGTAGTATTACGGGCACTGGAAACAATGAGCAGTTCTTC; CDR3aa: CASSITGTGNNEQFF; abundance: NA; j_gene: TRBJ2-1; d_gene: NA; v_gene: TRBV19
CDR3nt: TGCAGTGCTAGTCGGACTAGAGGGACTCTCAATGAGCAGTTCTTC; CDR3aa: CSASRTRGTLNEQFF; abundance: once; j_gene: TRBJ2-1; d_gene: TRBD2; v_gene: TRBV20-1
CDR3nt: TGTGCCAGCAGCCAACCAACAGGGTACCAAGAGACCCAGTACTTC; CDR3aa: CASSQPTGYQETQYF; abundance: NA; j_gene: TRBJ2-5; d_gene: NA; v_gene: TRBV14
CDR3nt: TGTGCCAGCAGTGAAAGGGGGCTCCAAAACATTCAGTACTTC; CDR3aa: CASSERGLQNIQYF; abundance: NA; j_gene: TRBJ2-4; d_gene: TRBD1; v_gene: TRBV2
CDR3nt: TGTGCCAGCCGCCAAGAAACGGGATCGGTCGAGCAGTACTTC; CDR3aa: CASRQETGSVEQYF; abundance: once; j_gene: TRBJ2-7; d_gene: NA; v_gene: TRBV3-1
CDR3nt: TGCAGTGCTAGCGTAGGCAACGGCTATGGCTACACCTTC; CDR3aa: CSASVGNGYGYTF; abundance: NA; j_gene: TRBJ1-2; d_gene: NA; v_gene: TRBV20-1
CDR3nt: TGTGCCAGCAGCCAGACTAGCGGGAGTCCCTACAATGAGCAGTTCTTC; CDR3aa: CASSQTSGSPYNEQFF; abundance: medium-sized; j_gene: TRBJ2-1; d_gene: TRBD2; v_gene: TRBV6-1
CDR3nt: TGCAGTGCGGACAGGGGTGGACACTACAATCAGCCCCAGCATTTT; CDR3aa: CSADRGGHYNQPQHF; abundance: many; j_gene: TRBJ1-5; d_gene: TRBD1; v_gene: TRBV20-1
CDR3nt: TGTGCCAGTAGTATGGGCAGAAACACTGAAGCTTTCTTT; CDR3aa: CASSMGRNTEAFF; abundance: NA; j_gene: TRBJ1-1; d_gene: NA; v_gene: TRBV19